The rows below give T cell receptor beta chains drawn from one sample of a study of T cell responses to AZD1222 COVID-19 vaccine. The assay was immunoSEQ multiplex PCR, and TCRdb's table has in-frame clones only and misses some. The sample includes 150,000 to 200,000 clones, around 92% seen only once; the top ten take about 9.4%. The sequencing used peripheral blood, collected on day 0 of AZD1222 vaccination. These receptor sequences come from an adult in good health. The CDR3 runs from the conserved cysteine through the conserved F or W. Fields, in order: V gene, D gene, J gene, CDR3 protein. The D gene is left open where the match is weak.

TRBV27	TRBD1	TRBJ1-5	CASRPGQWDQPQHF
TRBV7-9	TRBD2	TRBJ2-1	CASSLAILAGGYNEQFF
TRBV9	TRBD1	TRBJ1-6	CASSVAQGAYSPLHF
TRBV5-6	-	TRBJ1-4	CASRREGEEEKLFF
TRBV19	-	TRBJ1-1	CACRGLATEAFF
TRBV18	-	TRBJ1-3	CASSPGTQGNTIYF
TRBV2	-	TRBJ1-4	CASSEQGVATNEKLFF
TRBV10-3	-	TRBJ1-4	CAISGRDEKLFF
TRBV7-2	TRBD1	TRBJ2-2	CASSSSAGTGIHGELFF
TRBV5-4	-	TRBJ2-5	CASSRTGETQYF
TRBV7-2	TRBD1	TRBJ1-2	CASSLSGGGSGYTF
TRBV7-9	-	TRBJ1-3	CASFNGNSGNTIYF
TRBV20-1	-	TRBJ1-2	CSASRPSEYGYTF
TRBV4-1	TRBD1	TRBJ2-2	CASSQWTPGQGGELFF
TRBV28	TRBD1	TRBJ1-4	CASSFRTQLTGVNEKLFF
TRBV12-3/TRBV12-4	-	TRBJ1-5	CASSRGLQPQHF
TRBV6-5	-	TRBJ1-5	CASSYDSGGNQPQHF
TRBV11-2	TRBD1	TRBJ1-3	CASSHWTGHSGNTIYF
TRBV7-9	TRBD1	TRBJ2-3	CATLYLKGARDTQYF
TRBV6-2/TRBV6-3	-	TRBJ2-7	CASSYSGPYEQYF
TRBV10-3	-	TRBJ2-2	CAISESVGLDTGELFF
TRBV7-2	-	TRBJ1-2	CASSPKGANYGYTF
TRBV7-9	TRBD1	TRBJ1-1	CASSPNRTGRVTEAFF
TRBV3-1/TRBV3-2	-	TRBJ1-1	CASSPRQVNTEAFF